These T cell receptor beta chains were read from a single sample in a study of human T cells and chemical hapten exposure. TCRdb called the RACE reads again in MiXCR, with one record for every CDR3 protein. The sample includes about 300,000 distinct CDR3 sequences, around 5.5% of them seen just once. This specimen consisted of whole blood, obtained in connection with sensitization to the hapten diphenylcyclopropenone (DPC). The receptor source for this set is a woman aged 18-29 years with alopecia areata. Some clones in this sample may be carry-over from other donors' samples. CDR3s include the opening cysteine and the closing phenylalanine or tryptophan. D genes are given only for firm matches. Clone size appears in some rows only: once, few, many, or a class for an expanded clone.

size	J	D	V	DNA	CDR3
many	TRBJ2-7	-	TRBV20-1	TGCAGCCGCAAAGGGACGGGCTACGAGCAGTACTTC	CSRKGTGYEQYF
-	TRBJ1-5	-	TRBV12-3/TRBV12-4	TGTGCCAGCAGTTTAAATGGGAGGTCAGGCAATCAGCCCCAGCATTTT	CASSLNGRSGNQPQHF
many	TRBJ1-1	-	TRBV27	TGCGCCAGCAGCTTGGGGGCCAACACTGAAGCTTTCTTT	CASSLGANTEAFF
-	TRBJ2-1	-	TRBV28	TGTGCCAGCAGTCGGTACAGCTCCTACAATGAGCAGTTCTTC	CASSRYSSYNEQFF
-	TRBJ2-1	-	TRBV6-5	TGTGCCAGCAGCCGCCACAATGAGCAGTTCTTC	CASSRHNEQFF
-	TRBJ2-2	TRBD2	TRBV6-5	TGTGCCAGCAGTCCCTGGGGGGAGGGGATCACCGGGGAGCTGTTTTTT	CASSPWGEGITGELFF
many	TRBJ2-2	-	TRBV3-1	TGTGCCAGCAGCCTTATGTCTTACCGCGGGGAGCTGTTTTTT	CASSLMSYRGELFF
many	TRBJ2-5	TRBD1	TRBV12-3/TRBV12-4	TGTGCCAGCAGCCGAACGGACAGGGGGTTGAAAGAGACCCAGTACTTC	CASSRTDRGLKETQYF
many	TRBJ1-1	TRBD1	TRBV4-3	TGCGCCAGCAGCCACCGGACAGGCGGGACTGAAGCTTTCTTT	CASSHRTGGTEAFF
many	TRBJ1-4	-	TRBV12-3/TRBV12-4	TGTGCCAGCAGTTTAGGTGGCGGGAAAATGGGAAAACTGTTTTTT	CASSLGGGKMGKLFF
few	TRBJ2-7	TRBD2	TRBV27	TGTGCCAGCAGTGCACAGACTAGCGGTGGTGAGCAGTACTTC	CASSAQTSGGEQYF
many	TRBJ2-1	-	TRBV12-5	TGTGCTAGTGGTTTGGACAGGGGAGGGTACAATGAGCAGTTCTTC	CASGLDRGGYNEQFF
few	TRBJ2-3	TRBD2	TRBV24-1	TGTGCCACCAGTGACCTTCGCGGGGGAGAGGTCGAGGATACGCAGTATTTT	CATSDLRGGEVEDTQYF
few	TRBJ1-5	TRBD1	TRBV20-1	TGCAGTGCTAGGGGCCCAGGGGGGTTTAGCAATCAGCCCCAGCATTTT	CSARGPGGFSNQPQHF
few	TRBJ1-5	-	TRBV16	TGTGCCAGCAGCCCCGGAAAGGGAGGAAGCAATCAGCCCCAGCATTTT	CASSPGKGGSNQPQHF
few	TRBJ1-2	-	TRBV5-1	TGCGCCAGCAGGTTCACGGACAGCAACTATGGCTACACCTTC	CASRFTDSNYGYTF
many	TRBJ2-3	TRBD2	TRBV6-2/TRBV6-3	TGTGCCAGCGGACTAGCGGGGGCAGATACGCAGTATTTT	CASGLAGADTQYF
many	TRBJ1-6	TRBD1	TRBV3-1	TGTGCCAGCAGGATAACAGGGGGCGGTTCACCCCTCCACTTT	CASRITGGGSPLHF
many	TRBJ2-1	TRBD2	TRBV11-3	TGTGCCAGCAGCCCCGGGACTAGCGGGGGGGACGTAAATGAGCAGTTCTTC	CASSPGTSGGDVNEQFF
many	TRBJ2-3	-	TRBV7-8	TGTGCCAGTCAGTGGGGAGATACGCAGTATTTT	CASQWGDTQYF
few	TRBJ1-4	-	TRBV6-2/TRBV6-3	TGTGCCAGCAGACCCGGGGGCGATGAAAAACTGTTTTTT	CASRPGGDEKLFF
few	TRBJ1-2	TRBD1	TRBV5-4	TGTGCCAGCAAGGAGGATACAGGGGGGCCTAACTATGGCTACACCTTC	CASKEDTGGPNYGYTF
-	TRBJ1-2	TRBD1	TRBV6-4	TGTGCCAGCAGTGTAACCGGGACAGCTCCCTATGGCTACACCTTC	CASSVTGTAPYGYTF
few	TRBJ2-6	-	TRBV10-3	TGTGCCATCAGTGATCCCGCCTCTGGGGCCAACGTCCTGACTTTC	CAISDPASGANVLTF
few	TRBJ2-3	TRBD2	TRBV13	TGTGCCAGCAGCTTTAGACTAGCGGATACGAGGTACGCTAGCACAGATACGCAGTATTTT	CASSFRLADTRYASTDTQYF
-	TRBJ2-3	TRBD2	TRBV10-3	TGTGCCATCAGTGATACGGGGACTAGTCGGGATACGCAGTATTTT	CAISDTGTSRDTQYF
-	TRBJ2-3	TRBD2	TRBV6-2/TRBV6-3	TGTGCCAGCAGTTACTGGGCTAGCGGCGCAGATACGCAGTATTTT	CASSYWASGADTQYF
many	TRBJ1-1	TRBD1	TRBV12-3/TRBV12-4	TGTGCCAGCAGTTTCGAGAGGGACAGGGGGTACACTGAAGCTTTCTTT	CASSFERDRGYTEAFF
many	TRBJ2-3	-	TRBV7-2	TGTGCCAGCAGCTTAATCCCGCATACGCAGTATTTT	CASSLIPHTQYF
many	TRBJ1-1	-	TRBV7-8	TGTGCCAGCAGCTTATTAACTCTCCGTAACGAAGCTTTCTTT	CASSLLTLRNEAFF
few	TRBJ2-6	TRBD1	TRBV27	TGTGCCAGCAGCCCACGGTCAGGGGGCGTATCCTCTGGGGCCAACGTCCTGACTTTC	CASSPRSGGVSSGANVLTF
few	TRBJ1-4	-	TRBV10-3	TGTGCTAGAAATCCCCTCAAACGGAGCTCACTGTTTTTT	CARNPLKRSSLFF
few	TRBJ1-5	TRBD1	TRBV5-6	TGTGCCAGCAGCGCGGACAGGGGCGGCAATCAGCCCCAGCATTTT	CASSADRGGNQPQHF
-	TRBJ1-3	-	TRBV7-9	TGTGCCAGCAGGGTTTCTAGAGACACCATATATTTT	CASRVSRDTIYF
-	TRBJ1-2	-	TRBV20-1	TGCAGCGGCGGGGGGGGAGAGAACTATGGCTACACCTTC	CSGGGGENYGYTF
once	TRBJ1-2	-	TRBV4-3	TGCGCCAGCAGCCAAGATGATAGATATGGCTACACCTTC	CASSQDDRYGYTF
many	TRBJ1-5	-	TRBV7-9	TGTGCCAGCAGCTACTTATTTGGGGCCACCAATCAGCCCCAGCATTTT	CASSYLFGATNQPQHF
-	TRBJ2-3	-	TRBV20-1	TGCAGTGCTCTGCATACGGGGGGCCGGACAGATACGCAGTATTTT	CSALHTGGRTDTQYF
-	TRBJ1-6	-	TRBV5-1	TGCGCCAGCAGTTCCGGCCCGCCAGGCCATAATTCACCCCTCCACTTT	CASSSGPPGHNSPLHF
many	TRBJ2-6	-	TRBV11-2	TGTGCCAGCAGCTTAGACTACTCTGGGGCCAACGTCCTGACTTTC	CASSLDYSGANVLTF
-	TRBJ2-7	TRBD2	TRBV20-1	TGCAGTGCTAGAGATGAGCAGGTCTCGGGGGGGGACTCCTACGAGCAGTACTTC	CSARDEQVSGGDSYEQYF
-	TRBJ2-2	-	TRBV12-5	TGTGCTAGTGGTTTAGGAGCTAACACCGGGGAGCTGTTTTTT	CASGLGANTGELFF
many	TRBJ1-6	-	TRBV6-6	TGTGCCAGCAGTTACAGGGAGAGCTCCTATAATTCACCCCTCCACTTT	CASSYRESSYNSPLHF
few	TRBJ1-6	-	TRBV21-1	TGTGCCAGCAGCAAACCCCAGGAGAGTTCACCCCTCCACTTT	CASSKPQESSPLHF